This record covers a single T cell receptor (beta chain). Its specificity is unknown. The data are from a study of cytomegalovirus exposure and HLA in healthy donors. Study results and caveats: Some public TCRs appeared in many individuals, while most sequences were rare. In a later analysis, specific HLA alleles were associated with 15,000 to 20,000 TCR beta sequences at a 0.05 false discovery rate. One cluster of highly shared sequence variants probably arose as a sequencing artifact. TCR beta chain V- and J-gene trimming was linked, in a later analysis, to a missense variant in DCLRE1C.

Primers included in the PCR were 60 Vbeta and 13 Jbeta primers. Clones were sequenced by immunoSEQ multiplex PCR, and TCRdb holds only the in-frame ones, with some missing. The table shows around 150,000 clones, with over 60% occurring only once. The CDR3 length is 14 residues. Trimming took 2 bases from V and 4 from J, leaving 8 bases between them. Germline V gene sequence: CDR1 MDHEN, CDR2 SYDVKM. The sequence was collected from a woman aged 40 to 50 in good health and CMV-seronegative. Sequencing input: PBMCs. V is TRBV28 and J is TRBJ1-4, with D perhaps matching TRBD1 (5 bases). The CDR3 protein is CASSLDGGNEKLFF. The CDR3 bases are TGTGCCAGCAGTTTAGACGGGGGTAATGAAAAACTGTTTTTT.